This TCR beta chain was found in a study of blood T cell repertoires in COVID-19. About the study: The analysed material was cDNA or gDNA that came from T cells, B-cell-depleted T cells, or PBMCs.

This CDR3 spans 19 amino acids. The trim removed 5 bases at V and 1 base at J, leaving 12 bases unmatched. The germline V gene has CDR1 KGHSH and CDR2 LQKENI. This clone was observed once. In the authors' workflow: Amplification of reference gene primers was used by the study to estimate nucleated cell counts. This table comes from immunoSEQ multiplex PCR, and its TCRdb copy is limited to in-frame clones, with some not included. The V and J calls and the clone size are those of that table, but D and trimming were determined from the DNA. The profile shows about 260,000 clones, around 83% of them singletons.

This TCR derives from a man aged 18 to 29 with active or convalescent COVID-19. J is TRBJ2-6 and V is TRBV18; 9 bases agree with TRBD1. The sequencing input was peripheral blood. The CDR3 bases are TGTGCCAGCTCATCCAACACCGGGACAGGGTTATCTGGGGCCAACGTCCTGACTTTC. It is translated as CASSSNTGTGLSGANVLTF.